Sequencing of this TCR beta chain was carried out in a study of molecular identifiers for immune sequencing clone quantification. Methods described previously were used for bulk TCR libraries, and listed TCR primers were applied. A single record per CDR3 protein comes from TCRdb applying MiXCR to the PCR reads. The data show under 600,000 distinct CDR3 sequences, around 21% seen once. This clonotype showed up just a few times. Its antigen remains unknown. Each library that profiled naive CD8 cells came from roughly 20,000 to 1,000,000 sorted cells with 10%, 30% or 50% RNA. V gave up 1 base and J gave up 7 bases; unmatched junction bases: 5. There are 14 residues in the CDR3. The germline CDR1 and CDR2 sequences are MNHEY and SMNVEV (reference sequence). Points from the study as a whole: Spike-in Jurkat TCR RNA from a single cell reportedly registered among about 1 million naive cells. Underestimation of highly expanded clone sizes could arise where identical TCR molecules share a barcode.

The chain combines TRBV27 with TRBJ2-7, with 9 bases aligning to TRBD1. The origin of this receptor is a human donor in good health. Some libraries in this study had Jurkat cell RNA spiked in. Material for sequencing was naive CD8+ T cells from blood, with Jurkat cell RNA spiked in. The subset denotes: FACS-sorted CD8+CD4-CCR7+CD45RA+ naive T cells. CDR3 nucleotides: TGTGCCAGCAGTTTATTGGGGACAGGGAGGGAGCAGTACTTC. Protein product: CASSLLGTGREQYF.